These 5 T cell receptor beta chains came from one sample sequenced in a study of T cell changes during pregnancy in multiple sclerosis. Clones were sequenced by immunoSEQ multiplex PCR, and TCRdb holds only the in-frame ones, with some missing. The table has about 59,000 clones, roughly 94% seen once; the top ten hold over 2%. Sequencing used CD8+ T cells from peripheral blood mononuclear cells, obtained after pregnancy. Receptor source: a female donor with multiple sclerosis, enrolled in a pregnancy study.

The chain employs TRBV4-3 and TRBJ1-5, with 8 nucleotides matching TRBD1. CDR3 length: 15 amino acids. J lost 4 bases, V lost 1 base, and 3 bases had no gene match. The germline CDR1 and CDR2 sequences are LGHNA and YSLEER. CDR3 nucleotide sequence: TGCGCCAGCAGCCAAGTGTACAGGGGGAATCAGCCCCAGCATTTT. Encoded protein: CASSQVYRGNQPQHF.

The chain employs TRBV5-4 and TRBJ2-5; 8 nucleotides agree with TRBD2. With V trimmed by 4 bases and J by 1 base, 6 bases remained unmatched. Germline V gene lookup returns CDR1 SGHNT and CDR2 YYREEE (reference sequence). This CDR3 contains 15 residues. The chain's CDR3 is CASSQDREGQETQYF. CDR3 bases: TGTGCCAGCAGCCAAGATCGGGAGGGCCAAGAGACCCAGTACTTC. Complete variable domain (other parts from reference TRBV5-4 and TRBJ2-5): ETGVTQSPTHLIKTRGQQVTLRCSSQSGHNTVSWYQQALGQGPQFIFQYYREEENGRGNFPPRFSGLQFPNYSSELNVNALELDDSALYLCASSQDREGQETQYFGPGTRLLVL.

CDR3 DNA sequence: TGTGCCTGGAGTGTACCCCCCGGGACAGTGAACACTGAAGCTTTCTTT. Protein: CAWSVPPGTVNTEAFF. J is TRBJ1-1 and V is TRBV30; 7 bases agree with TRBD1. J lost 0 bases, V lost 0 bases, and 7 bases had no gene match. Per germline, CDR1 GTSNPN and CDR2 SVGIG (reference sequence). The CDR3 runs 16 residues.

The chain joins TRBV19 to TRBJ1-1, with 8 bases fitting TRBD1. The V segment lost 5 bases and the J segment 3 bases; nucleotides outside the gene matches: 14. The germline CDR1 and CDR2 sequences are LNHDA and SQIVND (reference sequence). CDR3 length equals 17 residues. The CDR3 DNA sequence: TGTGCCAGTAGTGCCGGGACAGGCGGTTTTGGAGACACTGAAGCTTTCTTT. It yields the protein CASSAGTGGFGDTEAFF.

The chain couples TRBV19 to TRBJ2-7, with 7 bases aligning to TRBD2. The CDR3 is 17 amino acids. J gave up 2 bases and V 1 base, and 11 bases lay outside the gene matches. Germline assignment: CDR1 LNHDA and CDR2 SQIVND (reference sequence). The DNA for the CDR3 is TGTGCCAGTAGTATAGCTTCGGGCGGGAGAGGGACCTACGAGCAGTACTTC. Amino acids: CASSIASGGRGTYEQYF.